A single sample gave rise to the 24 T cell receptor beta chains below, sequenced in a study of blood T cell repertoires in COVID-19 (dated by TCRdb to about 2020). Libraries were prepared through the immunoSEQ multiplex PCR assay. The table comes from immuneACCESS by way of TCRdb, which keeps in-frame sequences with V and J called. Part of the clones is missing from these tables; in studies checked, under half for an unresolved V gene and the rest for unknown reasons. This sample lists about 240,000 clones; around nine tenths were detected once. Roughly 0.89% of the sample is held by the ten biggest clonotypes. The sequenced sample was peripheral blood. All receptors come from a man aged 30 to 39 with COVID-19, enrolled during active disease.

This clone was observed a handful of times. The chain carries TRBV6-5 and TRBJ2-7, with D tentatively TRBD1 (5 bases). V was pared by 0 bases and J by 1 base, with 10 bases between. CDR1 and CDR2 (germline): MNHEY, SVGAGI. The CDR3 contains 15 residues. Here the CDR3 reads CASSYSGQQSYEQYF. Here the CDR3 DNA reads TGTGCCAGCAGTTACTCGGGGCAGCAATCCTACGAGCAGTACTTC.

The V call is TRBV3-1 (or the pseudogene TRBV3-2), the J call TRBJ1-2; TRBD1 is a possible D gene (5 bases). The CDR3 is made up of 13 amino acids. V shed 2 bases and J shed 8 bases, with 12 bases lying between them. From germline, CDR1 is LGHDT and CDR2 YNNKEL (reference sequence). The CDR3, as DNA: TGTGCCAGCAGCCAACAGGGATGGGGAGGCTACACCTTC. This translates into CASSQQGWGGYTF.

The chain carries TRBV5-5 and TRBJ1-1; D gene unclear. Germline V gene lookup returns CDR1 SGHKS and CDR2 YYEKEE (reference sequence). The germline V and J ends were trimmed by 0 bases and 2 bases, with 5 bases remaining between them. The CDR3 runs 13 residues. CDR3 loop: CASSLDRNTEAFF. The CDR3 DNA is TGTGCCAGCAGCTTGGACAGAAACACTGAAGCTTTCTTT. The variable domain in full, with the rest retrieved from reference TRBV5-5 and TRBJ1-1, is DAGVTQSPTHLIKTRGQQVTLRCSPISGHKSVSWYQQVLGQGPQFIFQYYEKEERGRGNFPDRFSARQFPNYSSELNVNALLLGDSALYLCASSLDRNTEAFFGQGTRLTVV.

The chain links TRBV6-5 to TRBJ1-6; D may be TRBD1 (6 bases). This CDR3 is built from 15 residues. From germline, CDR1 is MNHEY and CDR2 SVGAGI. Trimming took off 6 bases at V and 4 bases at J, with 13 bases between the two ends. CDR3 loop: CASRLQGSYNSPLHF. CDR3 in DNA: TGTGCCAGCAGATTACAGGGCTCGTATAATTCACCCCTCCACTTT.

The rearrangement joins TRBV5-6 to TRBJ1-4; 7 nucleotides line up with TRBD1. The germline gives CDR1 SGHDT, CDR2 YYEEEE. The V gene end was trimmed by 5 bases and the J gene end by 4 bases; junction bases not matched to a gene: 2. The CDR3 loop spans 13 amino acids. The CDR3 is CASRNRGNEKLFF. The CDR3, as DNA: TGTGCCAGCAGAAACAGGGGTAATGAAAAACTGTTTTTT.

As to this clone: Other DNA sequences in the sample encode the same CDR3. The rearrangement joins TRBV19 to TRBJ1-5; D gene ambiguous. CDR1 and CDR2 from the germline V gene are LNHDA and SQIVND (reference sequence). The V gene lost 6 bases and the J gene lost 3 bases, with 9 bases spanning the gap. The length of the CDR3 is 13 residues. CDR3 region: CASRRDTNQPQHF. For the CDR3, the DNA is TGTGCCAGTAGGCGAGACACCAATCAGCCCCAGCATTTT.

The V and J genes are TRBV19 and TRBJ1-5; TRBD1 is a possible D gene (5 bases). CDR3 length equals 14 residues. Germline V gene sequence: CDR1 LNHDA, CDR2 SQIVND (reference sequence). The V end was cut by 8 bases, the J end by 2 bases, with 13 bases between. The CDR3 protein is CASQRGGGNQPQHF. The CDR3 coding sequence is TGTGCCAGTCAACGGGGGGGAGGCAATCAGCCCCAGCATTTT.

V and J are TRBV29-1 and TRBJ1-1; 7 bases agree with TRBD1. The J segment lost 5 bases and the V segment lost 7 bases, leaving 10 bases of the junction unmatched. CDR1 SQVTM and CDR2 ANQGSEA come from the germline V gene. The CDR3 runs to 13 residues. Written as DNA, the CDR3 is TGCAGCGCCCGGACAGGAGGGAATACTGAAGCTTTCTTT. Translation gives CSARTGGNTEAFF.

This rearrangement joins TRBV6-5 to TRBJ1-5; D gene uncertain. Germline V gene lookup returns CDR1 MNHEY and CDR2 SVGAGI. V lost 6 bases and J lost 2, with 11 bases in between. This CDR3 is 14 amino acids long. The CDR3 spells CASRPKEGNQPQHF. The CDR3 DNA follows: TGTGCCAGCAGGCCTAAAGAGGGCAATCAGCCCCAGCATTTT.

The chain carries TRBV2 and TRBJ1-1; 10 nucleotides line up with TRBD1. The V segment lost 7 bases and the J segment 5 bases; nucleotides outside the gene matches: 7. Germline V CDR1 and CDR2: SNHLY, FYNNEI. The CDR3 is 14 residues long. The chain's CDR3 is CASTMRTGGTEAFF. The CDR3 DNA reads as TGTGCCAGCACCATGAGGACAGGGGGAACTGAAGCTTTCTTT. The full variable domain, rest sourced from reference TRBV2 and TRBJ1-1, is EPEVTQTPSHQVTQMGQEVILRCVPISNHLYFYWYRQILGQKVEFLVSFYNNEISEKSEIFDDQFSVERPDGSNFTLKIRSTKLEDSAMYFCASTMRTGGTEAFFGQGTRLTVV.

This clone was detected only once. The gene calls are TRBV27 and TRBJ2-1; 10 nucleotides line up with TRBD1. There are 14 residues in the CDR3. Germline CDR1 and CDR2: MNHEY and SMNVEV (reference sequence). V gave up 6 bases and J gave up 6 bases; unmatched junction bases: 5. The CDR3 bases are TGTGCCAGCAGAGGGACAGGGGTGGGCAATGAGCAGTTCTTC. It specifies CASRGTGVGNEQFF.

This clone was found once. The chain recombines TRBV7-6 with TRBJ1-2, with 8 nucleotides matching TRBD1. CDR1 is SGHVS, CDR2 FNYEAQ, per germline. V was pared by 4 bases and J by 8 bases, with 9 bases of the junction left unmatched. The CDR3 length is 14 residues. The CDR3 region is CASSSQTGAPGYTF. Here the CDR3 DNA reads TGTGCCAGCAGCTCCCAGACAGGGGCCCCAGGCTACACCTTC. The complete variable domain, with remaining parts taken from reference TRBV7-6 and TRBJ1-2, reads GAGVSQSPRYKVTKRGQDVALRCDPISGHVSLYWYRQALGQGPEFLTYFNYEAQQDKSGLPNDRFSAERPEGSISTLTIQRTEQRDSAMYRCASSSQTGAPGYTFGSGTRLTVV.

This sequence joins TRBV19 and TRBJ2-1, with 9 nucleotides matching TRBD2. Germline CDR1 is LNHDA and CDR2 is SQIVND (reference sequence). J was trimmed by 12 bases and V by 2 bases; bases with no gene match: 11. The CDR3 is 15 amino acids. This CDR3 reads CASSIPAGGVIGQFF. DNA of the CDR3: TGTGCCAGTAGTATACCGGCGGGGGGGGTTATTGGGCAGTTCTTC.

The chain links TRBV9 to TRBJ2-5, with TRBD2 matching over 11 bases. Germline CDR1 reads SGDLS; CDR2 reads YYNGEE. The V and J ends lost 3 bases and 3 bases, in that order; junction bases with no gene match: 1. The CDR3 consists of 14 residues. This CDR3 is CASSATSGEETQYF. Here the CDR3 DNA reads TGTGCCAGCAGCGCGACTAGCGGGGAAGAGACCCAGTACTTC.

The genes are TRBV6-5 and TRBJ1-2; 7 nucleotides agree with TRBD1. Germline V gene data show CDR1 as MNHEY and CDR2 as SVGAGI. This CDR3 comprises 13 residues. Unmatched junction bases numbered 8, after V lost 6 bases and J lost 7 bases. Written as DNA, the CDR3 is TGTGCCAGCAGCCCCCCGACAGGGAGTGGCTACACCTTC. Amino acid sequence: CASSPPTGSGYTF.

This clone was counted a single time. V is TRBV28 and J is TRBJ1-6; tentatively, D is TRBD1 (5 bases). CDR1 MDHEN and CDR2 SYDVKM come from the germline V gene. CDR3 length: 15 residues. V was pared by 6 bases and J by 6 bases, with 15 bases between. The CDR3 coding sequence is TGTGCCAGCAGCGGACATAACTCCGCTAATTCACCCCTCCACTTT. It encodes CASSGHNSANSPLHF.

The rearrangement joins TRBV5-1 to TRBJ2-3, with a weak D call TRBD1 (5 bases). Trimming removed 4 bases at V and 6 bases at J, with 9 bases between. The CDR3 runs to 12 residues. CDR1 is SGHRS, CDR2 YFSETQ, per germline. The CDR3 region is CASSLTEDTQYF. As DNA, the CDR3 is TGCGCCAGCAGCCTGACAGAGGATACGCAGTATTTT.

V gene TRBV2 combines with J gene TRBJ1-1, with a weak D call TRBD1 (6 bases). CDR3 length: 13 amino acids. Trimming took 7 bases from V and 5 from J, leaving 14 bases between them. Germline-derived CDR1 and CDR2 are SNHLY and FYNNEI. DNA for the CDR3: TGTGCCAGCACCAGGGGTGGATGGACTGAAGCTTTCTTT. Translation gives CASTRGGWTEAFF.

CDR3 coding DNA: TGTGCCAGCAGTCTGGACAGGGTCTCTGGAAACACCATATATTTT. This codes for CASSLDRVSGNTIYF. The chain links TRBV7-2 to TRBJ1-3; 8 positions agree with TRBD1. CDR3 size: 15 residues. CDR1 is SGHTA, CDR2 FQGNSA, per germline. Trimming took 6 bases from V and 0 from J; bases not matched to a gene: 4.

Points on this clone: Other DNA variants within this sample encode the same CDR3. The CDR3 region is CASSYRGQTTDTQYF. CDR3 bases: TGTGCCAGCAGTTACAGGGGACAAACCACAGATACGCAGTATTTT. The chain combines TRBV6-5 with TRBJ2-3; D might be TRBD1 (6 bases). The CDR3 spans 15 residues. V gave up 2 bases and J gave up 2 bases, with 11 bases separating them. The germline gives CDR1 MNHEY, CDR2 SVGAGI.

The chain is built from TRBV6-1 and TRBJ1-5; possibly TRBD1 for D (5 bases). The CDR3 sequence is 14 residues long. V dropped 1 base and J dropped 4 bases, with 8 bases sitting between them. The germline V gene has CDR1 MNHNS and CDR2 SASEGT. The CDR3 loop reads CASSEVAGNQPQHF. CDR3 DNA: TGTGCCAGCAGTGAAGTGGCAGGGAATCAGCCCCAGCATTTT.

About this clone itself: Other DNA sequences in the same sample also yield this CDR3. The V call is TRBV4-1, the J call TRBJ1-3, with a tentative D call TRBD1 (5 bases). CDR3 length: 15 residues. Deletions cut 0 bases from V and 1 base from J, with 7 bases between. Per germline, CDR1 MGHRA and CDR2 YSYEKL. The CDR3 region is CASSQDRVSGNTIYF. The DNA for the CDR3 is TGCGCCAGCAGCCAAGACAGGGTTTCTGGAAACACCATATATTTT.

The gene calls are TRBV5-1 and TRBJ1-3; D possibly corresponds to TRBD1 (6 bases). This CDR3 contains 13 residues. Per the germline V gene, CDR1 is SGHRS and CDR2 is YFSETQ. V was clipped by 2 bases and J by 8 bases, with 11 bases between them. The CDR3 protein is CASSLQGADTIYF. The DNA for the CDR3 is TGCGCCAGCAGCTTACAGGGTGCGGACACCATATATTTT.

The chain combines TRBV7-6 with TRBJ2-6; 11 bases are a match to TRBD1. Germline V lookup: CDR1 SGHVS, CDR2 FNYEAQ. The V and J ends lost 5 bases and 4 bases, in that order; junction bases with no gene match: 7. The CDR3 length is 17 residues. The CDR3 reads CASSPGQGAWGANVLTF. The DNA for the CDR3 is TGTGCCAGCAGCCCTGGACAGGGGGCGTGGGGGGCCAACGTCCTGACTTTC.